Given below is one T cell receptor (beta chain) in context. This sample is part of a study of T cells in Graves' hyperthyroidism and ophthalmopathy. The CDR3 regions of TCR beta were amplified from RNA transcripts. The primer set for the first-round RT-PCR of the TCR CDR3 was HTBI. TCRdb re-called the multiplex PCR reads through MiXCR, storing one row per CDR3 protein. The sample yields fewer than 550,000 distinct CDR3 sequences, approximately 14% seen once. Between the trimmed V and J ends, which lost 1 base and 0 bases, there was a span of 17 bases. The CDR3 is 17 amino acids. Germline V gives CDR1 SGDLS, CDR2 YYNGEE. A patient was excluded if there was uncontrolled infection, other autoimmune disease, pregnancy or lactation.

V gene TRBV9 combines with J gene TRBJ2-7; perhaps D is TRBD1 or TRBD2 (5 bases each). The source is a woman younger than 35 with Graves' hyperthyroidism. Material: blood. The CDR3 DNA reads as TGTGCCAGCAGCGTACTGGCGGAACCAGGGAGCTCCTACGAGCAGTACTTC. This gives the protein CASSVLAEPGSSYEQYF.